This T cell receptor beta chain was identified during a study of blood T cells in healthy people across ages. Combining a sample-barcoded 5' primer with a J-beta primer mix, a second PCR ran for roughly 7 to 12 cycles. TCRdb itself ran the 5' RACE reads through MiXCR, one entry per CDR3 protein. The profile covers hundreds of thousands of distinct CDR3 sequences, with around 45% appearing a single time and 25% to 35% taken by the ten largest. The study drew donors from healthy Caucasian individuals in Russia aged about 6 to 95. Germline CDR1 is DFQATT and CDR2 is SNEGSKA (reference sequence). The CDR3 sequence is 13 residues long.

The genes are TRBV20-1 and TRBJ2-5, with D perhaps matching TRBD1 or TRBD2 (7 bases each). With the DNA end fitting TRBJ2-7 better, the J assignment may be wrong. This clonotype was obtained from a woman aged 55-69 years in good health. The specimen sequenced was blood. CDR3 in DNA: TGCAGCGGGGAGGGAGACAGGGCCTACGAGCAGTACTTC. As protein: CSGEGDRAYEQYF.